The entry below gives a single TCR beta chain sequence along with its context. Its antigen is currently unknown. Data came from immunoSEQ multiplex PCR; TCRdb stores just in-frame clones and leaves some out. The sample consists of under 110,000 clones, 90% of them appearing once. The record originates from a study of T cell responses to AZD1222 COVID-19 vaccine. The length of the CDR3 is 14 residues. The germline V and J ends were trimmed by 2 bases and 11 bases, with 13 bases remaining between them. Germline V gene lookup returns CDR1 SNHLY and CDR2 FYNNEI. Study-wide results and caveats: Sampling captured repertoires only after the peak T cell response. Epitopes outside B.1.351 and B.1.1.7 mutated regions reportedly drew nearly half of spike TCRs.

The material was peripheral blood, obtained on day 0 of AZD1222 vaccination. The rearrangement joins TRBV2 to TRBJ1-6; D is perhaps TRBD1 (5 bases). The source is an adult in good health. Written as DNA, the CDR3 is TGTGCCAGCAGTGAATCTTGGGGGACGACACCCCTCCACTTT. Its translation: CASSESWGTTPLHF. The full variable domain, in which reference TRBV2 and TRBJ1-6 provide the parts outside the CDR3, is EPEVTQTPSHQVTQMGQEVILRCVPISNHLYFYWYRQILGQKVEFLVSFYNNEISEKSEIFDDQFSVERPDGSNFTLKIRSTKLEDSAMYFCASSESWGTTPLHFGNGTRLTVT.